This TCR beta chain stems from a study of shared clonotypes between healthy human individuals. General study findings and limits: Generation of non-shared clonotypes was less probable than generation of clonotypes shared by all four donors.

An approximately 200 ng quantity of DNA, 32,000 or so T cell genomes, went into the sorted-subset replicate PCRs. Some clones are missing from TCRdb's copy, which holds only in-frame ones; the method was immunoSEQ multiplex PCR. The top ten clones hold about 25% of a sample with about 820,000 clones, 90% to 95% of them seen once. The naive CD8 subset, CD45RO-negative cells positively selected for CCR7, excluded terminally differentiated effector memory CD45RA+ cells. A word on this clone: No antigen is known for it.

The clonotype was recovered from a man aged 25 to 40 in good health. Source material: naive CD8+ T cells sorted from blood.

CDR3 loop: CASSSPSGQANYGYTF. CDR3 DNA: TGTGCCAGCAGCTCACCATCGGGACAAGCTAACTATGGCTACACCTTC. V is TRBV11-2 and J is TRBJ1-2; perhaps TRBD1 as D (6 bases). Trimming removed 4 bases at V and 0 bases at J, with 15 bases between. This CDR3 contains 16 residues. Germline V gene data show CDR1 as SGHAT and CDR2 as FQNNGV.